These 28 T cell receptor beta chains were sequenced from one sample in a study of HIV-infected children after antiretroviral therapy interruption. A 3' RACE protocol on RNA, with unique molecular identifiers, produced the TCR library. TCRdb called the 3' RACE reads again in MiXCR, with one record for every CDR3 protein. The repertoire includes about 86,000 distinct CDR3 sequences, 5.5% to 8.5% of them detected once, and about 1.1% sits in the top ten. Treatment reported: PENTA 11 planned treatment interruption arm or continuous ART arm. The sequencing here drew on CD45RA+ CD4+ T cells from PBMCs, pooled from several time points, taken from a donor given antiretroviral therapy, either interrupted or continuous. The subset is: naive CD4+ CD45RA+ CD45RO- T cells. All receptors come from a pool of human donors with HIV.

The CDR3 here is CSATSTSGYSEQYF. The CDR3 DNA is TGCAGTGCTACCTCGACTAGCGGGTACAGTGAGCAGTACTTC. This chain connects TRBV20-1 to TRBJ2-7, with 10 positions matching TRBD2. The trim removed 4 bases at V and 7 bases at J, leaving 10 bases unmatched. Germline lookup yields CDR1 DFQATT and CDR2 SNEGSKA (reference sequence). The CDR3 length is 14 residues.

This clonotype was counted at least ten times. The V and J genes are TRBV7-2 and TRBJ1-2; 9 bases are shared with TRBD1. Trimming took 9 bases from V and 0 from J; bases not matched to a gene: 14. The length of the CDR3 is 17 residues. Germline V gene sequence: CDR1 SGHTA, CDR2 FQGNSA. CDR3 coding DNA: TGTGCCAGGCCAACAACAGGGGGCCACCCCACTAACTATGGCTACACCTTC. This encodes CARPTTGGHPTNYGYTF.

This clonotype was detected ten times or more. The chain links TRBV4-1 to TRBJ2-1, with TRBD1 identical over 7 bases. The CDR3 totals 17 residues. Trimming cost V 1 base and J 5 bases; bases outside gene matches: 11. Germline V gene lookup returns CDR1 MGHRA and CDR2 YSYEKL. For the CDR3, the DNA is TGCGCCAGCAGCCAAGGACAGGGAAAATCCAAGAACAATGAGCAGTTCTTC. Translating it yields CASSQGQGKSKNNEQFF.

The V call is TRBV19, the J call TRBJ2-2; no firm D call. CDR1 and CDR2 from the germline V gene are LNHDA and SQIVND (reference sequence). This CDR3 spans 17 amino acids. The germline V and J ends were trimmed by 6 bases and 1 base, with 18 bases remaining between them. The CDR3, as DNA: TGTGCCAGTAGCCCCAGGACGTACCTCAAGAACACCGGGGAGCTGTTTTTT. It translates to CASSPRTYLKNTGELFF.

This clonotype was seen many times. The V and J genes are TRBV7-9 and TRBJ2-2; tentatively, D is TRBD2 (5 bases). The V and J ends lost 5 bases and 3 bases respectively, with 7 bases between them. CDR3 size: 13 residues. Germline values: CDR1 SEHNR, CDR2 FQNEAQ (reference sequence). The CDR3 protein is CASSQADTGELFF. CDR3 bases: TGTGCCAGCAGCCAAGCGGACACCGGGGAGCTGTTTTTT.

This clonotype appeared many times. The chain is built from TRBV12-3 or TRBV12-4 and TRBJ2-3, with 12 bases aligning to TRBD2. CDR3 length: 19 residues. J was trimmed by 2 bases and V by 5 bases; bases with no gene match: 14. CDR3 in DNA: TGTGCCAGCAGTCCTAGACTAGCGGGGGACTATGCGGACACAGATACGCAGTATTTT. Encoded protein: CASSPRLAGDYADTDTQYF.

This clonotype showed up many times. Relative to the germline gene, one junction end is altered; a read error may explain this. This chain joins TRBV11-1 and TRBJ2-3; no definite D call. The CDR3 is 13 residues long. Germline V lookup: CDR1 SGHAT, CDR2 FQDESV (reference sequence). The CDR3, as DNA: TGTGCCAGCAGTTTAAACGGTGCAGAAACGCTGTATTTT. Translating gives CASSLNGAETLYF.

This clonotype was counted ten times or more. This chain links TRBV5-6 with TRBJ2-3; 9 nucleotides agree with TRBD1. The CDR3 covers 15 residues. Germline CDR1 is SGHDT and CDR2 is YYEEEE. Trimming took 4 bases from V and 5 from J; bases not matched to a gene: 8. CDR3: CASSRGQGIGDTQYF. The DNA of the CDR3 is TGTGCCAGCAGCCGGGGACAGGGAATTGGAGATACGCAGTATTTT.

This clonotype was found many times. The CDR3 coding sequence is TGTGCCAGCTCCCCTGGGGGGTCGAATTACGAGCAGTACTTC. Translated, it gives CASSPGGSNYEQYF. The chain employs TRBV28 and TRBJ2-7, with D maybe TRBD2 (6 bases). This CDR3 is 14 amino acids long. Between the trimmed V and J ends, which lost 8 bases and 4 bases, there was a span of 18 bases. Germline V gene sequence: CDR1 MDHEN, CDR2 SYDVKM.

V gene TRBV7-9 combines with J gene TRBJ1-1, with D unclear. The CDR3 loop spans 13 amino acids. Germline CDR1 SEHNR, CDR2 FQNEAQ (reference sequence). Trimming took 3 bases from V and 1 from J, leaving 6 bases between them. The CDR3 DNA reads as TGTGCCAGCAGCTTTCAGGCGAACACTGAAGCTTTCTTT. It translates to CASSFQANTEAFF.

A note on this clonotype: This could be a read error, since a much larger clone is one nucleotide away. The J gene is TRBJ1-1, the V gene TRBV6-5; TRBD1 agrees at 8 bases. V lost 6 bases to trimming and J lost 1 base; unmatched junction nucleotides: 4. The CDR3 covers 14 residues. Per germline, CDR1 MNHEY and CDR2 SVGAGI. The CDR3 DNA sequence: TGTGCCAGCAGCTCAGGGGGCGCGAACACTGAAGCTTTCTTT. It translates to CASSSGGANTEAFF.

The rearrangement uses TRBV7-8 and TRBJ1-5; 8 nucleotides line up with TRBD1. The CDR3 has 17 amino acids. Losses at the gene ends were 3 bases for V and 1 base for J; bases not matched to a gene: 8. Germline V gives CDR1 SGHVS, CDR2 FQNEAQ. In nucleotides, the CDR3 is TGTGCCAGCAGCTTTAAGACAGGGGTTGGGAGCAATCAGCCCCAGCATTTT. Residues: CASSFKTGVGSNQPQHF.

This clonotype appeared a few times. The chain has TRBV18 and TRBJ2-3, with D perhaps TRBD1 or TRBD2 (5 bases each). Germline lookup yields CDR1 KGHSH and CDR2 LQKENI. Between the trimmed V and J ends, which lost 2 bases and 4 bases, there was a span of 13 bases. The CDR3 contains 15 residues. In DNA form, the CDR3 reads TGTGCCAGCTCACCATTCGGGGCAGGCCCAGATACGCAGTATTTT. Its protein product is CASSPFGAGPDTQYF.

V and J are TRBV6-6 and TRBJ1-2; TRBD1 aligns across 7 bases. The CDR3 spans 15 residues. Germline CDR1 and CDR2: MNHNY and SVGAGI (reference sequence). V gave up 2 bases and J gave up 0 bases; unmatched junction bases: 3. The CDR3 loop reads CASSYLGTANYGYTF. In DNA, the CDR3 is TGTGCCAGCAGTTACCTGGGGACAGCTAACTATGGCTACACCTTC.

This clonotype has a count of ten or more. This sequence joins TRBV20-1 and TRBJ2-1, with D possibly TRBD2 on 5 matching bases. Between the trimmed V and J ends, which lost 2 bases and 3 bases, there was a span of 11 bases. The CDR3 spans 14 residues. CDR1 and CDR2 from the germline V gene are DFQATT and SNEGSKA (reference sequence). The CDR3 DNA is TGCAGTGCTAGAACCAGCGGACTCTACAATGAGCAGTTCTTC. Translated: CSARTSGLYNEQFF.

This clonotype has ten or more counts. The V gene is TRBV19, the J gene TRBJ1-1; D not certain. The CDR3 runs to 12 residues. Trimming removed 4 bases at V and 8 bases at J, with 11 bases between. Germline V lookup: CDR1 LNHDA, CDR2 SQIVND (reference sequence). The CDR3 DNA follows: TGTGCCAGTAGTAGAACACCGGGAGAAGCTTTCTTT. Protein sequence: CASSRTPGEAFF.

At least ten counts were recorded for this clonotype. The rearrangement uses TRBV12-3 or TRBV12-4 and TRBJ1-4, with D possibly matching TRBD1 (5 bases). This CDR3 is built from 14 residues. Trimming stripped 3 bases from V and 6 bases from J, with 11 bases between. CDR3 sequence (DNA): TGTGCCAGCAGTTTGGGGGTTAGGGATGAAAAACTGTTTTTT. Its protein product is CASSLGVRDEKLFF.

This clonotype has ten or more counts. This chain connects TRBV24-1 to TRBJ1-1; D is unclear. V lost 3 bases and J 2 bases, leaving 12 bases between the germline ends. This CDR3 contains 15 residues. Per germline, CDR1 KGHDR and CDR2 SFDVKD. CDR3 bases: TGTGCCACCAGTGATCCCCGGGCTCCTAACACTGAAGCTTTCTTT. Encoded protein: CATSDPRAPNTEAFF.

This clonotype was observed a handful of times. The chain uses TRBV18 and TRBJ2-1; 8 positions match TRBD1. The CDR3 is 16 residues long. V was pared by 4 bases and J by 5 bases, with 10 bases of the junction left unmatched. In germline, CDR1 is KGHSH, CDR2 LQKENI. The CDR3 loop is CASSLNTGTGNNEQFF. In nucleotides, the CDR3 is TGTGCCAGCTCACTCAATACCGGGACAGGTAACAATGAGCAGTTCTTC.

In this sample, this clonotype turned up many times. The rearrangement links TRBV20-1 to TRBJ1-1, with 10 bases matching TRBD1. The CDR3 length is 16 residues. Germline V gene data show CDR1 as DFQATT and CDR2 as SNEGSKA (reference sequence). V was pared by 0 bases and J by 1 base, with 5 bases of the junction left unmatched. DNA for the CDR3: TGCAGTGCTAGAGATCCGACAGGGGGCTGGAACACTGAAGCTTTCTTT. This codes for CSARDPTGGWNTEAFF.

The chain has TRBV5-1 and TRBJ1-2; D call uncertain. Trimming shortened V by 4 bases and J by 8 bases, and 18 bases separated the two germline ends. The CDR3 has 14 residues. Germline CDR1 reads SGHRS; CDR2 reads YFSETQ. The CDR3 bases are TGCGCCAGCAGCCCCGGGGTCTTGGGAGGCGGCTACACCTTC. Encoded protein: CASSPGVLGGGYTF.

This clonotype appeared many times. V gene TRBV7-8 combines with J gene TRBJ2-6; D gene unclear. This CDR3 is 16 amino acids long. V gave up 1 base and J gave up 0 bases, with 7 bases separating them. Germline assignment: CDR1 SGHVS and CDR2 FQNEAQ. The CDR3 region is CASSLGWSSGANVLTF. The CDR3 region has the DNA TGTGCCAGCAGCTTAGGCTGGAGCTCTGGGGCCAACGTCCTGACTTTC.

This chain links TRBV20-1 with TRBJ2-7; D uncertain. V was shortened by 1 base and J by 3 bases, with 7 bases between the two germline ends. The germline V gene encodes CDR1 DFQATT and CDR2 SNEGSKA (reference sequence). The CDR3 is 12 amino acids. CDR3 nucleotides: TGCAGTGCTAGAGGAGATCTCTACGAGCAGTACTTC. Its protein product is CSARGDLYEQYF.

This clonotype was counted a few times. V usage is TRBV7-9 and J usage is TRBJ1-1; D is undetermined. Germline V gene lookup returns CDR1 SEHNR and CDR2 FQNEAQ (reference sequence). Trimming stripped 1 base from V and 9 bases from J, with 9 bases between. CDR3 size: 12 residues. The CDR3 region has the DNA TGTGCCAGCAGCTTAGATGGCGGCAAAGCTTTCTTT. This encodes CASSLDGGKAFF.

The chain recombines TRBV30 with TRBJ2-7, with D possibly called TRBD1 or TRBD2 (5 bases each). V was shortened by 2 bases and J by 3 bases, with 14 bases between the two germline ends. The CDR3 loop spans 14 amino acids. Germline-derived CDR1 and CDR2 are GTSNPN and SVGIG (reference sequence). DNA for the CDR3: TGTGCCTGGAGTCGAGGGGCAGCTTACTACGAGCAGTACTTC. The encoded protein is CAWSRGAAYYEQYF.

The rearrangement links TRBV2 to TRBJ1-6; tentatively, D is TRBD1 (6 bases). CDR3 length: 14 amino acids. The germline V gene encodes CDR1 SNHLY and CDR2 FYNNEI. The germline V and J ends were trimmed by 3 bases and 6 bases, with 9 bases remaining between them. The DNA for the CDR3 is TGTGCCAGCAGTGATAGGACAGCTAATTCACCCCTCCACTTT. It specifies CASSDRTANSPLHF.

This clonotype was counted a few times. The rearrangement uses TRBV12-3 or TRBV12-4 and TRBJ1-2, with 8 positions matching TRBD1. The CDR3 is 14 residues long. Trimming took 3 bases from V and 7 from J; bases not matched to a gene: 7. The CDR3 sequence: CASSFLQGAFGYTF. CDR3 in DNA: TGTGCCAGCAGTTTTCTGCAGGGGGCGTTTGGCTACACCTTC.

V usage is TRBV5-1 and J usage is TRBJ2-7; TRBD1 agrees at 7 bases. The CDR3 runs 14 residues. CDR1 is SGHRS, CDR2 YFSETQ, per germline. V shed 4 bases and J 0 bases; nucleotides not matched to a gene: 4. The CDR3 DNA follows: TGCGCCAGCAGCGTGGGACAGAGCTCCTACGAGCAGTACTTC. Translated, it gives CASSVGQSSYEQYF.